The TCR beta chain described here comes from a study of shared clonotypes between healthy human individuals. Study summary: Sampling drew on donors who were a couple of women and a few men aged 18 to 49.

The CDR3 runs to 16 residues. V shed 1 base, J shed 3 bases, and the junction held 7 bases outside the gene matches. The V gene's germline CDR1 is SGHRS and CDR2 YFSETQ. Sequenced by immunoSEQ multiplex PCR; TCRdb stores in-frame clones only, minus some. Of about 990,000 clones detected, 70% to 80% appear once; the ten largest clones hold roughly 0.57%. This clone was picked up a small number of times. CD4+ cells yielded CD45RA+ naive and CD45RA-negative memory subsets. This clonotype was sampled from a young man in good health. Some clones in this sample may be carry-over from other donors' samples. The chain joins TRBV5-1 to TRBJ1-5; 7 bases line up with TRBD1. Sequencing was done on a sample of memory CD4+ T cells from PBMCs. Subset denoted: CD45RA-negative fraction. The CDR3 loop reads CASSLTGVRDNQPQHF. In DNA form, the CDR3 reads TGCGCCAGCAGCTTGACAGGGGTTAGGGACAATCAGCCCCAGCATTTT.